Below are 22 T cell receptor beta chains sequenced from a single sample in a study of CD8+ T cells in alopecia areata. Documented treatment: oral pan-JAK inhibitor, 5-10 mg twice daily. Investigators isolated RNA and reverse transcribed it into cDNA to act as the sequencing template. TCRdb's copy holds only in-frame clones and misses some; the assay was immunoSEQ multiplex PCR. This sample has around 190,000 clones, with approximately 67% found just once. This sample comprised CD4+ T cells sorted from blood, obtained between weeks 49 and 50, from a patient treated with tofacitinib. Receptors originate from a human donor with alopecia areata.

In this sample, this clone turned up once. The CDR3 loop is CASSPRAGAGGYTF. DNA for the CDR3: TGTGCCAGCAGTCCGCGAGCGGGGGCGGGTGGCTACACCTTC. The chain combines TRBV6-5 with TRBJ1-2; D possibly corresponds to TRBD1 (6 bases). Germline V gene sequence: CDR1 MNHEY, CDR2 SVGAGI. V was shortened by 5 bases and J by 7 bases, with 17 bases between the two germline ends. The length of the CDR3 is 14 residues.

The rearrangement links TRBV30 to TRBJ2-3; 7 bases align to TRBD1. Germline loops: CDR1 GTSNPN, CDR2 SVGIG (reference sequence). The CDR3 contains 11 residues. Trimming took 5 bases from V and 10 from J; bases not matched to a gene: 6. The CDR3 sequence is CAWGTAFPQYF. CDR3 nucleotides: TGTGCCTGGGGGACAGCGTTCCCGCAGTATTTT.

The chain couples TRBV9 to TRBJ2-1; tentative D call: TRBD1 (6 bases). Germline V gives CDR1 SGDLS, CDR2 YYNGEE. The CDR3 length is 12 residues. V was clipped by 3 bases and J by 7 bases, with 8 bases between them. The CDR3 sequence: CASSETGNEQFF. The DNA of the CDR3 is TGTGCCAGCAGCGAGACAGGTAATGAGCAGTTCTTC.

The V and J genes are TRBV7-9 and TRBJ1-1; a possible D gene is TRBD1 (6 bases). This CDR3 spans 14 amino acids. CDR1 is SEHNR, CDR2 FQNEAQ, per germline (reference sequence). Trimming took 5 bases from V and 5 from J, leaving 15 bases between them. Written as DNA, the CDR3 is TGTGCCAGCAGCCTCAGACAGGTGGGAACTGAAGCTTTCTTT. Encoded protein: CASSLRQVGTEAFF.

V usage is TRBV19 and J usage is TRBJ1-2; 7 nucleotides agree with TRBD1. J lost 5 bases, V lost 9 bases, and 6 bases had no gene match. This CDR3 has 12 residues. Germline-derived CDR1 and CDR2 are LNHDA and SQIVND (reference sequence). The CDR3 nucleotides are TGTGCCAGCCGGGACAGCCTATATGGCTACACCTTC. This translates into CASRDSLYGYTF.

About this clone itself: In the same sample, other DNA sequences code for this CDR3. The gene calls are TRBV5-1 and TRBJ2-3; TRBD1 matches 7 bases. Germline assignment: CDR1 SGHRS and CDR2 YFSETQ. Losses at the gene ends were 2 bases for V and 1 base for J; bases not matched to a gene: 4. This CDR3 is 15 amino acids long. CDR3: CASSLRGLGTDTQYF. The CDR3 coding sequence is TGCGCCAGCAGCTTAAGGGGGCTGGGCACAGATACGCAGTATTTT. Full variable domain (rest looked up from reference TRBV5-1 and TRBJ2-3): KAGVTQTPRYLIKTRGQQVTLSCSPISGHRSVSWYQQTPGQGLQFLFEYFSETQRNKGNFPGRFSGRQFSNSRSEMNVSTLELGDSALYLCASSLRGLGTDTQYFGPGTRLTVL.

This chain joins TRBV11-2 and TRBJ1-2; maybe TRBD1 (5 bases). This CDR3 is built from 16 residues. CDR1 SGHAT and CDR2 FQNNGV come from the germline V gene. Trimming pared 4 bases from V and 6 bases from J, leaving 21 bases between. The CDR3 DNA is TGTGCCAGCAGCTCCTCCGGGACCCACCAGAGCCATGGCTACACCTTC. Translating gives CASSSSGTHQSHGYTF.

The genes are TRBV18 and TRBJ1-6; unclear D gene. Germline V gene lookup returns CDR1 KGHSH and CDR2 LQKENI. The CDR3 runs 16 residues. The V end was cut by 3 bases, the J end by 9 bases, with 18 bases between. The CDR3 sequence: CASSPLRETEGSPLHF. The DNA of the CDR3 is TGTGCCAGCTCACCGTTGAGGGAAACTGAAGGTTCACCCCTCCACTTT.

V gene TRBV30 combines with J gene TRBJ1-5, with D tentatively TRBD1 (6 bases). The germline gives CDR1 GTSNPN, CDR2 SVGIG (reference sequence). The CDR3 loop spans 13 amino acids. V shed 1 base and J shed 7 bases, with 11 bases lying between them. The CDR3 bases are TGTGCCTGGAGTGGCCTACAGGGACAGCCCCAGCATTTT. It codes for CAWSGLQGQPQHF.

The chain uses TRBV9 and TRBJ1-2; 9 bases agree with TRBD1. Trimming cost V 0 bases and J 4 bases; bases outside gene matches: 4. The V gene's germline CDR1 is SGDLS and CDR2 YYNGEE. The CDR3 extends over 15 amino acids. The DNA for the CDR3 is TGTGCCAGCAGCGTAGCCGGGACAGGGCTCTATGGCTACACCTTC. Translated, it gives CASSVAGTGLYGYTF.

The rearrangement uses TRBV5-1 and TRBJ1-2; a weak D match, TRBD1 (6 bases). Trimming stripped 0 bases from V and 8 bases from J, with 17 bases between. Germline-derived CDR1 and CDR2 are SGHRS and YFSETQ. The CDR3 is made up of 15 amino acids. The CDR3 DNA sequence: TGCGCCAGCAGCTTGGCCGGGGGACAAGTGAACGGCTACACCTTC. Protein: CASSLAGGQVNGYTF. The whole variable domain, filled in from reference TRBV5-1 and TRBJ1-2, reads KAGVTQTPRYLIKTRGQQVTLSCSPISGHRSVSWYQQTPGQGLQFLFEYFSETQRNKGNFPGRFSGRQFSNSRSEMNVSTLELGDSALYLCASSLAGGQVNGYTFGSGTRLTVV.

This rearrangement joins TRBV7-2 to TRBJ2-7; D unclear. In germline, CDR1 is SGHTA, CDR2 FQGNSA. The CDR3 consists of 13 residues. The V and J ends lost 5 bases and 7 bases respectively, with 15 bases between them. The CDR3 is CASSLPTVREQYF. CDR3 sequence (DNA): TGTGCCAGCAGCCTACCTACTGTGAGGGAGCAGTACTTC.

The chain uses TRBV7-2 and TRBJ1-6; D gene ambiguous. Between the trimmed V and J ends, which lost 5 bases and 10 bases, there was a span of 12 bases. CDR3 length: 13 residues. The germline gives CDR1 SGHTA, CDR2 FQGNSA. CDR3 sequence (DNA): TGTGCCAGCAGCCCTCGCAGGCTCTCACCCCTCCACTTT. Its translation: CASSPRRLSPLHF.

A remark on this clone: This CDR3 is also generated by other DNA sequences in the sample. The rearrangement uses TRBV9 and TRBJ1-3, with TRBD1 as a possible D gene (6 bases). Germline V gene sequence: CDR1 SGDLS, CDR2 YYNGEE. The CDR3 totals 15 residues. V was shortened by 2 bases and J by 0 bases, with 9 bases between the two germline ends. The CDR3, as DNA: TGTGCCAGCAGCGTCACACAGGGCTCTGGAAACACCATATATTTT. It translates to CASSVTQGSGNTIYF.

V and J are TRBV7-9 and TRBJ1-1, with D perhaps TRBD1 (5 bases). With 1 base removed from V and 0 bases from J, the gap between germline ends came to 9 bases. There are 15 residues in the CDR3. Per the germline V gene, CDR1 is SEHNR and CDR2 is FQNEAQ (reference sequence). The CDR3, as DNA: TGTGCCAGCAGCTTAGATGGACATCTGAACACTGAAGCTTTCTTT. It translates to CASSLDGHLNTEAFF.

Points on this clone: The identical CDR3 is also encoded by other nucleotide sequences in the sample. This chain joins TRBV29-1 and TRBJ2-5; D remains unclear. The CDR3 spans 11 residues. Germline CDR1 SQVTM, CDR2 ANQGSEA. V was shortened by 3 bases and J by 4 bases, with 6 bases between the two germline ends. CDR3 region: CSVEVVETQYF. The CDR3 DNA follows: TGCAGCGTTGAGGTGGTAGAGACCCAGTACTTC. Variable domain in full (rest from reference TRBV29-1 and TRBJ2-5): SAVISQKPSRDICQRGTSLTIQCQVDSQVTMMFWYRQQPGQSLTLIATANQGSEATYESGFVIDKFPISRPNLTFSTLTVSNMSPEDSSIYLCSVEVVETQYFGPGTRLLVL.

The chain is built from TRBV5-1 and TRBJ1-1, with D possibly TRBD1 on 5 matching bases. The CDR3 extends over 16 amino acids. Between the trimmed V and J ends, which lost 1 base and 3 bases, there was a span of 16 bases. Looked up from germline, CDR1 is SGHRS and CDR2 is YFSETQ. The CDR3 DNA is TGCGCCAGCAGCTTGTTTGGGGCACTGGGGGACACTGAAGCTTTCTTT. It yields the protein CASSLFGALGDTEAFF.

J is TRBJ2-3 and V is TRBV9; D possibly matches TRBD1 or TRBD2 (5 bases each). Germline CDR1 and CDR2: SGDLS and YYNGEE. The CDR3 length is 16 residues. The germline V and J ends were trimmed by 3 bases and 2 bases, with 16 bases remaining between them. The CDR3 loop reads CASSGGTDLNTDTQYF. DNA for the CDR3: TGTGCCAGCAGCGGGGGGACGGACCTTAACACAGATACGCAGTATTTT.

This chain uses TRBV29-1 with TRBJ2-3; TRBD2 matches at 12 bases. Per the germline V gene, CDR1 is SQVTM and CDR2 is ANQGSEA. CDR3 length: 16 amino acids. The V and J ends lost 6 bases and 3 bases, in that order; junction bases with no gene match: 10. CDR3 protein: CSVGTLAGGLTDTQYF. CDR3 coding DNA: TGCAGCGTGGGGACCCTAGCGGGGGGGCTAACAGATACGCAGTATTTT.

The rearrangement joins TRBV7-2 to TRBJ1-6, with D possibly being TRBD1 (5 bases). Between the trimmed V and J ends, which lost 2 bases and 5 bases, there was a span of 10 bases. CDR3 length: 15 amino acids. CDR1 is SGHTA and CDR2 is FQGNSA in the germline V gene. The CDR3: CASSLTGDHNSPLHF. In DNA, the CDR3 is TGTGCCAGCAGCTTAACTGGGGACCATAATTCACCCCTCCACTTT.

The gene calls are TRBV30 and TRBJ1-1, with D perhaps TRBD1 (5 bases). Trimming cost V 5 bases and J 5 bases, with 15 bases left between them. Germline CDR1 is GTSNPN and CDR2 is SVGIG (reference sequence). The CDR3 is 13 residues long. The CDR3 DNA reads TGTGCCTGGCGCCCGCGGGGGGTTACTGAAGCTTTCTTT. Protein: CAWRPRGVTEAFF.

V is TRBV5-1 and J is TRBJ2-7; 10 bases align to TRBD1. Germline V gene sequence: CDR1 SGHRS, CDR2 YFSETQ. The CDR3 is 14 residues long. V lost 1 base and J lost 4; bases outside the gene matches: 2. CDR3 protein: CASSLRDRGYEQYF. The CDR3 DNA reads TGCGCCAGCAGCTTGCGGGACAGGGGTTACGAGCAGTACTTC.